This T cell receptor beta chain was profiled in a study of cytomegalovirus exposure and HLA in healthy donors. A word on this clone: Its specificity is not known.

PCR used 60 Vbeta primers and 13 Jbeta primers. Sequenced by immunoSEQ multiplex PCR; TCRdb stores in-frame clones only, minus some. Of about 120,000 clones listed, 8.5% to 9% are singletons. From germline, CDR1 is WSHSY and CDR2 SAAADI. J gave up 5 bases and V 8 bases, and 13 bases lay outside the gene matches. The CDR3 runs 17 residues. The study, taken as a whole, reports: A later analysis associated 15,000 to 20,000 TCR beta sequences with HLA alleles at a 0.05 false discovery rate. It was reported that the classifier diagnosed cytomegalovirus status with high specificity and sensitivity in both the original and validation cohorts.

The sequenced sample consisted of PBMCs. The chain carries TRBV10-2 and TRBJ2-1; 12 bases are shared with TRBD2. This clonotype was sampled from a middle-aged woman in good health and CMV-seropositive. In nucleotides, the CDR3 is TGCGCCAGCGATATCATGCCGGGACTAGCGGGCCACAATGAGCAGTTCTTC. Residues: CASDIMPGLAGHNEQFF.